This T cell receptor beta chain was captured by sequencing in a study of response to subunit inactivated influenza vaccine. This CDR3 comprises 13 residues. V gave up 3 bases and J gave up 3 bases, with 11 bases separating them. Germline values: CDR1 DFQATT, CDR2 SNEGSKA (reference sequence). MiXCR, run by TCRdb on the RT-PCR reads, gives a single entry per CDR3 protein. The sample comprises hundreds of thousands of distinct CDR3 sequences, roughly 20% of which are singletons, and 11% rests with the top ten. This clonotype was detected a few times. Its antigen is not identified. The study, taken as a whole, reports: With each seasonal influenza vaccination, the authors suggested, few new T cells are recruited.

Sequenced material: PBMCs from blood, taken around 5 days after vaccination. This rearrangement joins TRBV20-1 to TRBJ2-5; a possible D gene is TRBD2 (7 bases). The TCR sequence derives from a man between 45 and 60 years old who received an inactivated influenza vaccine. The CDR3 region is CSARGGREETQYF. The CDR3, as DNA: TGCAGTGCTAGGGGGGGGCGGGAAGAGACCCAGTACTTC.